This entry lists 30 T cell receptor beta chains sequenced from one sample in a study of CXCR3-negative and CXCR3-positive naive CD8 T cells. Via 5' RACE with UMI labels, TRB cDNA libraries were prepared. With the 5' RACE reads reprocessed, TCRdb shows one record per CDR3 protein and no DNA. Its listing shows some 41,000 distinct CDR3 sequences. Sequenced input: naive CXCR3- CD8+ T cells from blood. Indicated subset: CD45RO-CCR7+CD27+CD95- naive CD8+ T cells lacking CXCR3 (TNR3-). These receptors originate from a human donor in good health. Some clones in this sample may be carry-over from other donors' samples.

V and J are TRBV12-3 or TRBV12-4 and TRBJ2-7; TCRdb's D gene call, TRBD2, goes unchecked for lack of DNA. The length of the CDR3 is 15 residues. The CDR3 here is CASSFPSGGAYEQYF.

The J gene is TRBJ2-1, the V gene TRBV19; TCRdb gives TRBD2 as the D gene, but with no DNA this cannot be confirmed. The germline V gene has CDR1 LNHDA and CDR2 SQIVND (reference sequence). This CDR3 has 15 residues. The CDR3 sequence: CASSFSLAGDNEQFF.

The CDR3 reads CASSSRVLNTEAFF. The V and J genes are TRBV28 and TRBJ1-1. The CDR3 is 14 amino acids. Per the germline V gene, CDR1 is MDHEN and CDR2 is SYDVKM.

Judged by frequency, this clonotype is medium-sized (0.01 to 0.1%). The chain links TRBV7-9 to TRBJ2-6. Germline V gene data show CDR1 as SEHNR and CDR2 as FQNEAQ (reference sequence). This CDR3 is 14 amino acids long. CDR3 residues: CASSFPSGANVLTF.

The CDR3 loop is CASSQDVLAGATDTQYF. The chain has TRBV4-3 and TRBJ2-3; the D call of TRBD2 rests on TCRdb alone, since no DNA is present to check it. The germline CDR1 and CDR2 sequences are LGHNA and YSLEER. The CDR3 sequence is 17 residues long.

The chain carries TRBV29-1 and TRBJ1-2; the D call of TRBD1 rests on TCRdb alone, since no DNA is present to check it. The CDR3 loop spans 12 amino acids. Germline V gene lookup returns CDR1 SQVTM and CDR2 ANQGSEA. The CDR3 loop is CSVTGVSDGYTF.

V is TRBV28 and J is TRBJ2-7; there is no DNA to check the TCRdb D call of TRBD1. Germline V CDR1 and CDR2: MDHEN, SYDVKM. This CDR3 contains 15 residues. Here the CDR3 reads CASSSIDRGEYEQYF.

The genes are TRBV29-1 and TRBJ2-2; TCRdb returns TRBD1, unconfirmable since there is no DNA. Germline CDR1 reads SQVTM; CDR2 reads ANQGSEA. The CDR3 runs 16 residues. CDR3 loop: CSVEDRVQRGTGELFF.

The CDR3 protein is CSVEGQSHYGYTF. The chain joins TRBV29-1 to TRBJ1-2. This CDR3 region has 13 residues. From germline, CDR1 is SQVTM and CDR2 ANQGSEA.

This rearrangement joins TRBV20-1 to TRBJ2-7; there is no DNA to check the TCRdb D call of TRBD1. Germline-derived CDR1 and CDR2 are DFQATT and SNEGSKA (reference sequence). The CDR3 length is 14 residues. CDR3 residues: CSAGGADLTYEQYF.

This clonotype is identified as medium-sized (0.01 to 0.1%) from frequency. The gene calls are TRBV20-1 and TRBJ1-5. Germline CDR1 reads DFQATT; CDR2 reads SNEGSKA (reference sequence). The CDR3 runs to 14 residues. The CDR3 region is CSARLGLGNQPQHF.

V gene TRBV4-3 combines with J gene TRBJ1-1; the TRBD1 assignment by TCRdb is unverifiable without DNA. This CDR3 contains 14 residues. Germline V gives CDR1 LGHNA, CDR2 YSLEER. The CDR3 protein is CASSQDKGGGRAFF.

The chain links TRBV14 to TRBJ2-3. The CDR3 is 15 residues long. The germline CDR1 and CDR2 sequences are SGHDN and FVKESK. This CDR3 is CASSQDTATLDTQYF.

The rearrangement links TRBV3-1 to TRBJ2-7; TCRdb outputs TRBD2, but without DNA this stays unchecked. Per the germline V gene, CDR1 is LGHDT and CDR2 is YNNKEL (reference sequence). The CDR3 has 14 residues. CDR3 in amino acids: CASSQGSGGFEQYF.

The V gene is TRBV28, the J gene TRBJ1-5. The CDR3 extends over 14 amino acids. Germline values: CDR1 MDHEN, CDR2 SYDVKM. CDR3: CASSSRQNLQPQHF.

The rearrangement joins TRBV11-2 to TRBJ1-2. Germline lookup yields CDR1 SGHAT and CDR2 FQNNGV. The CDR3 totals 12 residues. CDR3 in amino acids: CASSPDGYGYTF.

This chain links TRBV25-1 with TRBJ1-1. The CDR3 is 11 residues long. Looked up from germline, CDR1 is MGHDK and CDR2 is SYGVNS. The CDR3: CASAVGTEAFF.

This sequence joins TRBV4-1 and TRBJ1-1; the D gene TCRdb calls, TRBD1, cannot be checked with no DNA. The CDR3 runs 15 residues. Germline CDR1 reads MGHRA; CDR2 reads YSYEKL. CDR3 protein: CASSLDDRTGTEAFF.

The chain combines TRBV12-3 or TRBV12-4 with TRBJ2-5; TCRdb returns TRBD1, unconfirmable since there is no DNA. The CDR3 contains 14 residues. This chain's CDR3 is CASSEGARQETQYF.

V usage is TRBV3-1 and J usage is TRBJ2-3; TCRdb names TRBD2, which stays unverified in the absence of DNA. Germline CDR1 and CDR2: LGHDT and YNNKEL (reference sequence). The CDR3 spans 18 residues. CDR3 in amino acids: CASSQEDRAGDPTDTQYF.

The genes are TRBV15 and TRBJ1-5; the D call of TRBD1 rests on TCRdb alone, since no DNA is present to check it. CDR3 length: 16 residues. Germline V lookup: CDR1 LNHNV, CDR2 YYDKDF (reference sequence). This CDR3 is CATSRTGGTGNQPQHF.

This clonotype ranks as medium-sized (0.01 to 0.1%) in terms of frequency. This chain uses TRBV29-1 with TRBJ2-5; the TCRdb D gene call, TRBD2, has no DNA to confirm it. There are 12 residues in the CDR3. Germline CDR1 reads SQVTM; CDR2 reads ANQGSEA. The CDR3 region is CSVDQRQETQYF.

The chain links TRBV4-2 to TRBJ2-3; the TCRdb D gene call, TRBD2, has no DNA to confirm it. CDR1 is LGHNA and CDR2 is YNFKEQ in the germline V gene. CDR3 size: 13 residues. The CDR3 sequence is CAIPGTSEDTQYF.

V and J are TRBV7-3 and TRBJ1-1; the D call from TCRdb, TRBD1, cannot be confirmed without DNA. This CDR3 region has 19 residues. Germline V gene sequence: CDR1 SGHTA, CDR2 FQGTGA. The CDR3 is CASSLTFMDRDCFVIRAFF.

The rearrangement links TRBV28 to TRBJ2-5. The CDR3 is made up of 14 amino acids. The germline CDR1 and CDR2 sequences are MDHEN and SYDVKM. CDR3 residues: CASSLRTQETTQYF. Supplemented by reference TRBV28 and TRBJ2-5, the full variable domain reads DVKVTQSSRYLVKRTGEKVFLECVQDMDHENMFWYRQDPGLGLRLIYFSYDVKMKEKGDIPEGYSVSREKKERFSLILESASTNQTSMYLCASSLRTQETTQYFGPGTRLLVL.

This chain connects TRBV29-1 to TRBJ1-1; TCRdb reports TRBD1, a call that lacks DNA to check it against. The CDR3 is 13 amino acids. CDR1 and CDR2 from the germline V gene are SQVTM and ANQGSEA. The CDR3 here is CSVEGGQGPEAFF.

CDR3 protein: CASSHLQGRNEQFF. V is TRBV7-2 and J is TRBJ2-1; checking the TCRdb D call of TRBD1 is not possible without DNA. CDR1 is SGHTA and CDR2 is FQGNSA in the germline V gene. This CDR3 is 14 amino acids long.

V gene TRBV6-5 combines with J gene TRBJ2-1; TCRdb proposes TRBD2, but this gene call is untestable without DNA. The germline V gene encodes CDR1 MNHEY and CDR2 SVGAGI. This CDR3 has 18 residues. The CDR3 region is CASSYPPTAGRRYNEQFF.

The gene calls are TRBV12-3 or TRBV12-4 and TRBJ2-3; TCRdb returns TRBD1, unconfirmable since there is no DNA. This CDR3 is built from 16 residues. The CDR3 loop reads CASSFYGQHDTDTQYF.

V usage is TRBV20-1 and J usage is TRBJ2-7; with no DNA, the TCRdb D assignment of TRBD2 cannot be verified. Germline V gives CDR1 DFQATT, CDR2 SNEGSKA (reference sequence). CDR3 length: 13 residues. The CDR3 reads CSGRTSGNYEQYF.